This T cell receptor beta chain was retrieved from a study of T cells in Graves' hyperthyroidism and ophthalmopathy. This clonotype was detected ten times or more. Researchers took RNA transcripts and amplified the TCR beta CDR3 regions from them. HTBI primers drove first-round RT-PCR of the TCR CDR3. TCRdb redid the calling of the multiplex PCR reads with MiXCR, one entry per CDR3 protein. The repertoire holds 550,000 to 650,000 distinct CDR3 sequences, with about 15% as singletons. Trimming cost V 1 base and J 4 bases, with 7 bases left between them. The CDR3 extends over 13 amino acids. The clonotype originates from a woman in her 30s with Graves' hyperthyroidism that later progressed to Graves' ophthalmopathy. Sequenced: blood. The chain has TRBV12-3 or TRBV12-4 and TRBJ1-2; D gene unclear. The CDR3 loop reads CASSLGGVYGYTF. In DNA form, the CDR3 reads TGTGCCAGCAGTTTAGGTGGAGTCTATGGCTACACCTTC.